This is a list of T cell receptor beta chains from one sample in a study of PD-1 blockade in classical Hodgkin lymphoma. Some clones are missing from TCRdb's copy, which holds only in-frame ones; the method was immunoSEQ multiplex PCR. The data contain tens of thousands of clones, 70% to 90% of them singletons. This specimen consisted of peripheral blood mononuclear cells (PBMCs), obtained before the fourth cycle of nivolumab. These receptors all stem from a human donor with classical Hodgkin lymphoma. The CDR3 runs from the conserved cysteine through the conserved F or W. D genes are given only for firm matches. Clone size is not always given. Where it is, it says once, few, many or a class for expanded clones.

V gene	D gene	J gene	clone size	CDR3 protein	CDR3 DNA
TRBV7-6	-	TRBJ1-3	-	CASTLGRGEGTIYF	TGTGCCAGCACCCTAGGACGGGGTGAGGGGACCATATATTTT
TRBV6-6	-	TRBJ2-7	-	CASNTRAGSTFYEQYF	TGTGCCAGCAATACTAGGGCGGGTTCCACCTTCTACGAGCAGTACTTC
TRBV6-1	TRBD1	TRBJ1-6	-	CASRSAGQGISPLHF	TGTGCCAGCAGATCGGCGGGACAGGGAATCTCACCCCTCCACTTT
TRBV19	-	TRBJ2-5	-	CASSAGQGGSQYF	TGTGCCAGTTCGGCGGGCCAGGGCGGCTCCCAGTACTTC
TRBV7-9	TRBD1	TRBJ1-2	-	CASRRTGGTNYGYTF	TGTGCCAGCAGAAGGACAGGCGGAACTAACTATGGCTACACCTTC
TRBV5-1	-	TRBJ2-7	-	CASSLTVDTYEQYF	TGCGCCAGCAGCCTGACAGTGGACACCTACGAGCAGTACTTC
TRBV6-5	-	TRBJ2-1	-	CASSYSMGVLYNEQFF	TGTGCCAGCAGTTACTCGATGGGGGTACTGTACAATGAGCAGTTCTTC
TRBV7-9	-	TRBJ2-5	few	CASSLQGYQETQYF	TGTGCCAGCAGCTTACAGGGGTACCAAGAGACCCAGTACTTC
TRBV7-8	-	TRBJ2-5	-	CASSQPPRTPGETQYF	TGTGCCAGCAGCCAACCGCCACGGACTCCAGGAGAGACCCAGTACTTC
TRBV10-1	TRBD2	TRBJ2-7	-	CASSYRLGSGGGEQYF	TGCGCCAGCAGCTACCGGCTCGGGAGCGGGGGTGGCGAGCAGTACTTC